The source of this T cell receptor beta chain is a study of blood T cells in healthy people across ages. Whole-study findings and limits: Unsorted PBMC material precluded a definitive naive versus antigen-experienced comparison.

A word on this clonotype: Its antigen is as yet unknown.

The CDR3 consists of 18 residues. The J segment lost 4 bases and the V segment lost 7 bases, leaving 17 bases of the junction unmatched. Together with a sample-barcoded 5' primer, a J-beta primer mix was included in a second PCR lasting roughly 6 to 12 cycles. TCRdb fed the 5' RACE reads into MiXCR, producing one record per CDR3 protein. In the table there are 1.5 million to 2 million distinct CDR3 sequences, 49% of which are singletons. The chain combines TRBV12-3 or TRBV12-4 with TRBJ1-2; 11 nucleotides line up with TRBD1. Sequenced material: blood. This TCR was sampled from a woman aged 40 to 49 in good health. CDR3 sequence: CASIQFTGQGESPYGYTF. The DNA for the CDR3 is TGTGCCAGCATACAATTTACGGGACAGGGGGAAAGTCCCTATGGCTACACCTTC.